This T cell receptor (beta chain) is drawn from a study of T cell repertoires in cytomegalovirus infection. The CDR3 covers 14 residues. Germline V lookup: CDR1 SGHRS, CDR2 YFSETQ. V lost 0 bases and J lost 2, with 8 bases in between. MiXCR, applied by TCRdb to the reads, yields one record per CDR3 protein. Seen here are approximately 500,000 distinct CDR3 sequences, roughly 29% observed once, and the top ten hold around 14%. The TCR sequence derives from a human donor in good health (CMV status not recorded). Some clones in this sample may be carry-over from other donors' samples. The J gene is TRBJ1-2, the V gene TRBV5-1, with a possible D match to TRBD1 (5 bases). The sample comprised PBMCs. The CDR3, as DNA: TGCGCCAGCAGCTTGGAGACAGTCAACTATGGCTACACCTTC. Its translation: CASSLETVNYGYTF.